A single sample gave rise to the 11 T cell receptor beta chains below, sequenced in a study of CD8+ T cells in alopecia areata. Extraction of RNA preceded its reverse transcription into cDNA, which served as the sequencing template. The data were produced by immunoSEQ multiplex PCR, yet TCRdb's version contains in-frame clones alone and is incomplete. Of around 99,000 clones listed, about 83% were seen once; the top ten hold around 25%. Treatment noted: oral pan-JAK inhibitor, 5-10 mg twice daily. Here the sequenced sample was CD8+ T cells sorted from blood, taken at week 24, from a patient treated with tofacitinib. These receptors all stem from a human donor with alopecia areata.

This clone was found a few times. The chain uses TRBV27 and TRBJ2-3; D remains ambiguous. Trimming cost V 2 bases and J 0 bases, with 18 bases left between them. The germline V gene encodes CDR1 MNHEY and CDR2 SMNVEV (reference sequence). The CDR3 loop spans 18 amino acids. The CDR3 DNA follows: TGTGCCAGCAGTTTAGACGCCTTTGGGGATCCGAGCACAGATACGCAGTATTTT. Its translation: CASSLDAFGDPSTDTQYF.

The rearrangement uses TRBV6-5 and TRBJ2-7; weak D call: TRBD1 (5 bases). This CDR3 comprises 14 residues. Germline V gene lookup returns CDR1 MNHEY and CDR2 SVGAGI. V lost 0 bases and J lost 4, with 10 bases in between. CDR3 amino acids: CASSYSDTGYEQYF. For the CDR3, the DNA is TGTGCCAGCAGTTACTCGGACACCGGTTACGAGCAGTACTTC.

The count of this clone is one. The chain employs TRBV29-1 and TRBJ1-2; D call uncertain. The V and J ends lost 5 bases and 4 bases respectively, with 20 bases between them. Germline V lookup: CDR1 SQVTM, CDR2 ANQGSEA. The CDR3 loop spans 15 amino acids. The CDR3 reads CSVQPTPFLLYGYTF. The CDR3 region has the DNA TGCAGCGTTCAGCCGACACCCTTCCTTCTCTATGGCTACACCTTC.

V usage is TRBV4-1 and J usage is TRBJ2-7; D gene unclear. Germline V gives CDR1 MGHRA, CDR2 YSYEKL. Between the trimmed V and J ends, which lost 0 bases and 2 bases, there was a span of 11 bases. The CDR3 totals 15 residues. CDR3 coding DNA: TGCGCCAGCAGCCAAGAGTCAAGTTCCACCTACGAGCAGTACTTC. As protein: CASSQESSSTYEQYF.

The V call is TRBV7-8, the J call TRBJ1-1; 8 nucleotides align to TRBD1. The CDR3 runs to 14 residues. With 5 bases clipped from V and 3 bases from J, the junction kept 5 bases outside the gene matches. From germline, CDR1 is SGHVS and CDR2 FQNEAQ. The CDR3 DNA sequence: TGTGCCAGCAGCCTACAGGGGGAATACACTGAAGCTTTCTTT. Amino acid sequence: CASSLQGEYTEAFF. The variable domain in full, completed from reference TRBV7-8 and TRBJ1-1, reads GAGVSQSPRYKVAKRGQDVALRCDPISGHVSLFWYQQALGQGPEFLTYFQNEAQLDKSGLPSDRFFAERPEGSVSTLKIQRTQQEDSAVYLCASSLQGEYTEAFFGQGTRLTVV.

The chain has TRBV27 and TRBJ2-1; D is perhaps TRBD1 (5 bases). The V end was cut by 5 bases, the J end by 3 bases, with 8 bases between. In germline, CDR1 is MNHEY, CDR2 SMNVEV (reference sequence). This CDR3 contains 13 residues. The CDR3 nucleotides are TGTGCCAGCAGTCTCAGGGTCTACAATGAGCAGTTCTTC. This codes for CASSLRVYNEQFF.

This clone was detected only a few times. Compared with germline, one end of the junction differs, possibly owing to a read error. The chain recombines TRBV7-7 with TRBJ2-5; perhaps TRBD2 as D (5 bases). The CDR3 contains 14 residues. The germline V gene encodes CDR1 SSHAT and CDR2 FNYEAQ (reference sequence). DNA of the CDR3: TGTGCTAGCAGCAACGGACCGGGAAAAGAGACCCAGTACTTC. Translation: CASSNGPGKETQYF.

The genes are TRBV4-1 and TRBJ2-1; 13 bases match TRBD2. The CDR3 has 16 residues. J gave up 2 bases and V 2 bases, and 0 bases lay outside the gene matches. Germline V lookup: CDR1 MGHRA, CDR2 YSYEKL. CDR3 sequence reads: CASSQTSGGAYNEQFF. CDR3 sequence (DNA): TGCGCCAGCAGCCAAACTAGCGGGGGGGCCTACAATGAGCAGTTCTTC.

The CDR3 region is CASSQGLAGVNTGELFF. DNA for the CDR3: TGTGCCAGCAGCCAAGGACTAGCGGGGGTGAACACCGGGGAGCTGTTTTTT. The V and J genes are TRBV4-2 and TRBJ2-2, with 12 bases identical to TRBD2. Germline V gene lookup returns CDR1 LGHNA and CDR2 YNFKEQ. The CDR3 runs to 17 residues. J was trimmed by 1 base and V by 1 base; bases with no gene match: 1.

A few counts support this clone. This chain connects TRBV7-9 to TRBJ2-1; 9 positions agree with TRBD1. The CDR3 has 16 amino acids. CDR1 and CDR2 from the germline V gene are SEHNR and FQNEAQ (reference sequence). Trimming cost V 5 bases and J 8 bases; bases outside gene matches: 13. In DNA form, the CDR3 reads TGTGCCAGCAGCGAACAGGGGGCTAGTCGAGTCCATGAGCAGTTCTTC. The encoded protein is CASSEQGASRVHEQFF.

The V and J genes are TRBV4-3 and TRBJ2-7; no firm D call. The V and J ends lost 0 bases and 1 base respectively, with 4 bases between them. The germline V gene encodes CDR1 LGHNA and CDR2 YSLEER. The CDR3 is made up of 13 amino acids. The CDR3 loop reads CASSQETSYEQYF. The DNA of the CDR3 is TGCGCCAGCAGCCAAGAGACTTCCTACGAGCAGTACTTC.